This is a list of T cell receptor beta chains from one sample in a study of siplizumab effects on memory and regulatory T cells. Libraries were prepared by immunoSEQ multiplex PCR; TCRdb keeps only in-frame clonotypes and omits some of them. In the table there are under 70,000 clones, roughly 85% of which are singletons. Sequencing was performed on memory CD4+ T cells sorted from blood. The receptors come from a human donor in good health. Both conserved end residues are part of each CDR3. D genes are given only for firm matches. Expanded clones get a size class; other rows say once, few or many, or leave the size out.

V gene	J gene	CDR3 length	clone size	D gene	CDR3 protein	CDR3 DNA
TRBV28	TRBJ1-1	12	once	-	CASDGSNTEAFF	TGTGCCAGCGACGGATCGAACACTGAAGCTTTCTTT
TRBV7-9	TRBJ2-5	17	-	-	CASSLGYQSIAQETQYF	TGTGCCAGCAGCTTAGGGTACCAGTCGATTGCACAAGAGACCCAGTACTTC
TRBV7-2	TRBJ1-1	14	-	TRBD1	CASSLDRGLVEAFF	TGTGCCAGCAGCTTAGACAGGGGGCTCGTTGAAGCTTTCTTT
TRBV15	TRBJ1-3	16	-	-	CATSRDGLSSGNTIYF	TGTGCCACCAGCAGAGATGGCCTAAGCTCTGGAAACACCATATATTTT
TRBV6-1	TRBJ1-2	14	-	-	CASRTQGTYYGYTF	TGTGCCAGCAGGACACAGGGAACTTACTATGGCTACACCTTC
TRBV5-5	TRBJ1-4	15	-	-	CASSKGHGDGEKLFF	TGTGCCAGCAGCAAGGGGCATGGAGACGGTGAAAAACTGTTTTTT
TRBV5-1	TRBJ2-1	16	-	TRBD2	CASRRSGTPAYNEQFF	TGCGCCAGCAGGCGAAGCGGGACCCCCGCCTACAATGAGCAGTTCTTC
TRBV7-9	TRBJ1-1	14	-	-	CASSPQGGSTEAFF	TGTGCCAGCAGCCCTCAGGGTGGGAGTACTGAAGCTTTCTTT
TRBV30	TRBJ1-2	13	-	-	CAWSGLGPYGYTF	TGTGCCTGGAGTGGTCTGGGTCCCTATGGCTACACCTTC
TRBV28	TRBJ1-1	14	-	-	CASSLQTGNTEAFF	TGTGCCAGCAGTTTGCAGACAGGAAACACTGAAGCTTTCTTT
TRBV6-6	TRBJ2-2	14	-	TRBD1	CASSTGQGTGELFF	TGTGCCAGCAGTACAGGACAGGGGACTGGGGAGCTGTTTTTT
TRBV11-2	TRBJ2-7	10	few	-	CASSYYEQYF	TGTGCCAGCAGCTACTACGAGCAGTACTTC
TRBV6-4	TRBJ2-1	13	-	-	CASSVGGANEQFF	TGTGCCAGCAGTGTCGGGGGTGCCAATGAGCAGTTCTTC
TRBV4-2	TRBJ2-1	14	-	-	CASSQVGGDNEQFF	TGTGCCAGCAGCCAGGTAGGGGGGGACAATGAGCAGTTCTTC
TRBV5-1	TRBJ2-7	16	-	-	CASSPGSSAVSYEQYF	TGCGCCAGCAGCCCGGGTTCGTCAGCAGTCTCCTACGAGCAGTACTTC
TRBV9	TRBJ1-5	15	-	-	CASSVDARGNQPQHF	TGTGCCAGCAGCGTAGATGCCAGGGGAAATCAGCCCCAGCATTTT
TRBV19	TRBJ1-3	18	-	-	CASSGPASDGLSGNTIYF	TGTGCCAGTAGTGGTCCGGCCTCGGACGGACTCTCTGGAAACACCATATATTTT
TRBV5-5	TRBJ1-3	14	-	-	CASARYIPGNTIYF	TGTGCCAGCGCTCGGTATATCCCTGGAAACACCATATATTTT
TRBV4-3	TRBJ1-1	16	-	TRBD1	CASSRTGGGSRAEAFF	TGCGCCAGCAGCCGGACAGGGGGCGGATCAAGGGCTGAAGCTTTCTTT
TRBV12-5	TRBJ1-1	13	-	-	CASGLQGNTEAFF	TGTGCTAGTGGTTTACAGGGGAACACTGAAGCTTTCTTT
TRBV11-3	TRBJ2-2	15	once	TRBD2	CASSSGRVVTGELFF	TGTGCCAGCAGCTCCGGGAGGGTGGTCACCGGGGAGCTGTTTTTT
TRBV6-5	TRBJ1-2	13	-	-	CASSPRGRVGYTF	TGTGCCAGCAGTCCGAGGGGGAGGGTCGGCTACACCTTC
TRBV7-2	TRBJ1-2	14	-	-	CASSRQGLPEGYTF	TGTGCCAGCAGCCGGCAGGGGCTCCCGGAAGGCTACACCTTC
TRBV28	TRBJ2-1	14	-	-	CASSFQGSYNEQFF	TGTGCCAGCAGTTTCCAGGGCTCCTACAATGAGCAGTTCTTC
TRBV28	TRBJ1-6	16	few	-	CASSLEGRGYNSPLHF	TGTGCCAGCAGTTTAGAGGGAAGGGGATATAATTCACCCCTCCACTTT
TRBV6-1	TRBJ1-1	14	-	TRBD1	CASTRQGANTEAFF	TGTGCCAGCACCAGACAGGGGGCGAACACTGAAGCTTTCTTT
TRBV19	TRBJ2-7	12	-	-	CASSVADSPSIF	TGTGCCAGTAGTGTGGCGGACAGTCCATCTATATTC
TRBV5-4	TRBJ2-5	13	-	-	CASSSTAQETQYF	TGTGCCAGCAGCTCCACAGCCCAAGAGACCCAGTACTTC
TRBV7-3	TRBJ2-3	14	-	-	CASSPHSRTDTQYF	TGTGCCAGCAGCCCCCACTCCCGCACAGATACGCAGTATTTT
TRBV5-6	TRBJ2-6	19	-	TRBD1	CASSRDWGQVFSGANVLTF	TGTGCCAGCAGCCGCGACTGGGGACAGGTTTTCTCTGGGGCCAACGTCCTGACTTTC
TRBV19	TRBJ2-1	17	few	TRBD2	CASSKLAGGEVYNEQFF	TGTGCCAGTAGTAAGCTAGCGGGGGGCGAGGTCTACAATGAGCAGTTCTTC
TRBV18	TRBJ1-6	17	-	-	CASSRTGRGSYNSPLHF	TGTGCCAGCTCTCGGACCGGGAGAGGCTCCTATAATTCACCCCTCCACTTT
TRBV7-6	TRBJ2-1	13	-	-	CASSLDWANEQFF	TGTGCCAGCAGCTTAGATTGGGCCAATGAGCAGTTCTTC
TRBV2	TRBJ1-2	14	-	-	CASSDEAGVFSYTF	TGTGCCAGCAGTGACGAGGCTGGTGTGTTTAGCTACACCTTC
TRBV6-6	TRBJ2-7	14	-	TRBD1	CASSPGQGVYEQYF	TGTGCCAGCAGTCCGGGACAGGGGGTGTACGAGCAGTACTTC
TRBV5-5	TRBJ1-5	16	-	-	CASSLGSSSYNQPQHF	TGTGCCAGCAGCTTGGGTTCTAGCAGCTACAATCAGCCCCAGCATTTT
TRBV9	TRBJ2-3	16	-	TRBD2	CASSAGTSGGTDTQYF	TGTGCCAGCAGCGCCGGGACTAGCGGGGGAACAGATACGCAGTATTTT
TRBV6-4	TRBJ1-1	14	-	-	CASSEEGLNTEAFF	TGTGCCAGCAGTGAGGAAGGCCTCAACACTGAAGCTTTCTTT
TRBV6-5	TRBJ1-1	15	once	-	CASSYNLQSNTEAFF	TGTGCCAGCAGTTATAATCTACAGTCGAACACTGAAGCTTTCTTT